This entry is about one T cell receptor beta chain. Its antigen is unidentified. The data were taken from a study of beta chain features in type 1 diabetes. Study-level points and caveats: The study found moderately but significantly shorter TCRB CDR3s in all four CD4+ subsets of Type 1 diabetes patients.

Since all of the isolated RNA was reverse transcribed, expressed TCRB transcripts were what got sequenced. The assay was immunoSEQ multiplex PCR, and TCRdb's table has in-frame clones only and misses some. The sample shows 300,000 or so clones, about a tenth of them seen only once. The length of the CDR3 is 15 residues. Germline CDR1 and CDR2: SGHVS and FQNEAQ. V gave up 5 bases and J gave up 7 bases, with 21 bases separating them. CD45RO/CCR7/CD25/CD127/CD95/CD27 separated CD4+ naive, central memory, regulatory and stem cell-like memory cells by sorting. This clonotype was obtained from a man younger than 40 with type 1 diabetes. This rearrangement joins TRBV7-8 to TRBJ2-7; D is unclear. Sequencing was done on a sample of central memory CD4+ T cells from blood. CDR3 nucleotide sequence: TGTGCCAGCAGCCATGGCCACATGCGCACGTGGGAGCAGTACTTC. Translating it yields CASSHGHMRTWEQYF.